The 7 T cell receptor beta chains listed next were all sequenced from one sample in a study of cytomegalovirus exposure and HLA in healthy donors. The PCR employed 60 Vbeta primers together with 13 Jbeta primers. Data came from immunoSEQ multiplex PCR; TCRdb stores just in-frame clones and leaves some out. The sample holds about 140,000 clones; approximately 83% are singletons and the top ten take around 4.1%. Sequences were obtained from PBMCs. The source is a man aged 35 to 55 in good health and CMV-seropositive.

This sequence joins TRBV11-2 and TRBJ2-1; TRBD2 matches at 9 bases. Germline trimming cut 1 base from V and 5 bases from J; bases unmatched to any gene: 3. The CDR3 has 15 amino acids. Germline CDR1 and CDR2: SGHAT and FQNNGV. The CDR3 coding sequence is TGTGCCAGCAGCTTAGGGGCGGGAGGGAACAATGAGCAGTTCTTC. This translates into CASSLGAGGNNEQFF. Filled out from reference TRBV11-2 and TRBJ2-1, the complete variable domain reads EAGVAQSPRYKIIEKRQSVAFWCNPISGHATLYWYQQILGQGPKLLIQFQNNGVVDDSQLPKDRFSAERLKGVDSTLKIQPAKLEDSAVYLCASSLGAGGNNEQFFGPGTRLTVL.

V usage is TRBV9 and J usage is TRBJ2-3; TRBD2 aligns across 9 bases. Looked up from germline, CDR1 is SGDLS and CDR2 is YYNGEE. J lost 5 bases, V lost 3 bases, and 13 bases had no gene match. CDR3 length equals 17 residues. The CDR3 sequence is CASSAPYGGGAGDTQYF. The CDR3 DNA is TGTGCCAGCAGCGCCCCCTATGGCGGGGGGGCCGGAGATACGCAGTATTTT.

A note on this clone: The CDR3 carries no conserved terminal phenylalanine or tryptophan, so it likely arises from a read error. The CDR3 nucleotides are TGTGCCAGCAGTGCATACCACAGGGGAGTCGACTACGAGCAGTACCTC. It translates to CASSAYHRGVDYEQYL. This chain joins TRBV6-1 and TRBJ2-7, with 7 bases that match TRBD1. Germline V gene lookup returns CDR1 MNHNS and CDR2 SASEGT. CDR3 length: 16 residues. V gave up 4 bases and J gave up 3 bases; unmatched junction bases: 12.

The chain is built from TRBV11-2 and TRBJ1-5; no clear D gene. The CDR3 has 17 amino acids. V was trimmed by 5 bases and J by 1 base, leaving 18 bases between them. Germline V gives CDR1 SGHAT, CDR2 FQNNGV. DNA for the CDR3: TGTGCCAGCAGCCTTAATCTCGCAGGAGGGAGCAATCAGCCCCAGCATTTT. Its translation: CASSLNLAGGSNQPQHF.

The V gene is TRBV11-3, the J gene TRBJ2-5, with 10 bases that match TRBD2. With 1 base clipped from V and 8 bases from J, the junction kept 4 bases outside the gene matches. Germline values: CDR1 SGHNT, CDR2 YENEEA. This CDR3 contains 14 residues. The CDR3 loop reads CASSLGSGGETQYF. CDR3 DNA: TGTGCCAGCAGCTTAGGAAGCGGGGGGGAAACCCAGTACTTC.

To note about this clone: Other nucleotide sequences in the sample specify the same CDR3. V and J are TRBV5-5 and TRBJ1-4; 9 nucleotides line up with TRBD1. The J segment lost 8 bases and the V segment lost 2 bases, leaving 4 bases of the junction unmatched. Germline-derived CDR1 and CDR2 are SGHKS and YYEKEE (reference sequence). The CDR3 contains 14 residues. The CDR3 region has the DNA TGTGCCAGCAGCTTTGACAGGGGGGGCGAAAAACTGTTTTTT. Amino acid sequence: CASSFDRGGEKLFF.

This chain joins TRBV7-9 and TRBJ1-1; D ambiguous. The V and J ends lost 5 bases and 1 base respectively, with 11 bases between them. The CDR3 contains 14 residues. Germline CDR1 reads SEHNR; CDR2 reads FQNEAQ (reference sequence). Written as DNA, the CDR3 is TGTGCCAGCAGCGACCCCGACACGAACACTGAAGCTTTCTTT. Residues: CASSDPDTNTEAFF.